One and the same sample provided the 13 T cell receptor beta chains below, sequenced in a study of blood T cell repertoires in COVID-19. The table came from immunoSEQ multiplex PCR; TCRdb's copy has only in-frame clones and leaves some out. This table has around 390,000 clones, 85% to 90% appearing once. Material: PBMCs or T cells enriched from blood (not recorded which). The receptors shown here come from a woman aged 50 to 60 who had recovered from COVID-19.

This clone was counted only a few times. The CDR3 region is CASSQDRGQGNQPQHF. CDR3 DNA: TGCGCCAGCAGCCAAGATCGGGGACAGGGCAATCAGCCCCAGCATTTT. The chain recombines TRBV4-3 with TRBJ1-5; 8 bases fit TRBD1. This CDR3 is 16 amino acids long. Germline-derived CDR1 and CDR2 are LGHNA and YSLEER. Losses at the gene ends were 0 bases for V and 2 bases for J; bases not matched to a gene: 3.

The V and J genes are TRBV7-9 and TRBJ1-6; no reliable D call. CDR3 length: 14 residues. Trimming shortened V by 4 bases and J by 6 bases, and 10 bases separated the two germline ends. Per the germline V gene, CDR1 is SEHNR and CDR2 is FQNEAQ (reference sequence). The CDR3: CASSSSVPNSPLHF. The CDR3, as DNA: TGTGCCAGCAGCTCCAGCGTGCCTAATTCACCCCTCCACTTT.

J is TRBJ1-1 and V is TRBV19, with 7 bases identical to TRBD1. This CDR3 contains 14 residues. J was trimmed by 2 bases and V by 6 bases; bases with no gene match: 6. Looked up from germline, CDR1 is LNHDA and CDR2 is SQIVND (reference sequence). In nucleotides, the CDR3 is TGTGCCAGTAGCAAGACAGGGTTTAACACTGAAGCTTTCTTT. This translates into CASSKTGFNTEAFF.

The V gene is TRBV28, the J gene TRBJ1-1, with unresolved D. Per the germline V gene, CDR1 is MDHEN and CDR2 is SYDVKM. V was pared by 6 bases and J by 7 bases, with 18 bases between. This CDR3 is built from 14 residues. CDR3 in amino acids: CASRTLGSGGEAFF. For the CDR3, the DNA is TGTGCCAGCAGAACCCTCGGCAGTGGCGGTGAAGCTTTCTTT. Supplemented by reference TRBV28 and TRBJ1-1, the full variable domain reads DVKVTQSSRYLVKRTGEKVFLECVQDMDHENMFWYRQDPGLGLRLIYFSYDVKMKEKGDIPEGYSVSREKKERFSLILESASTNQTSMYLCASRTLGSGGEAFFGQGTRLTVV.

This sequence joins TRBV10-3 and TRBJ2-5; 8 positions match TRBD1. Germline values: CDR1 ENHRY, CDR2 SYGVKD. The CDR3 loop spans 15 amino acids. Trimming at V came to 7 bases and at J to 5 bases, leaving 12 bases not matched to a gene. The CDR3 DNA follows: TGTGCCATCAACCCGACAGGGGACGTCTACGAGACCCAGTACTTC. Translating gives CAINPTGDVYETQYF.

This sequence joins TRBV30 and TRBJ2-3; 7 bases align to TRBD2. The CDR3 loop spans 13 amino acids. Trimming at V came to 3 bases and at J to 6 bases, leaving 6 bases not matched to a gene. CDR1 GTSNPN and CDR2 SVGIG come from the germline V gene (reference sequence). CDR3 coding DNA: TGTGCCTGGAGCGCCGGACTAGTGGATACGCAGTATTTT. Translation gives CAWSAGLVDTQYF. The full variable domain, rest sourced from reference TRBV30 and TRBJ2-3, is SQTIHQWPATLVQPVGSPLSLECTVEGTSNPNLYWYRQAAGRGLQLLFYSVGIGQISSEVPQNLSASRPQDRQFILSSKKLLLSDSGFYLCAWSAGLVDTQYFGPGTRLTVL.

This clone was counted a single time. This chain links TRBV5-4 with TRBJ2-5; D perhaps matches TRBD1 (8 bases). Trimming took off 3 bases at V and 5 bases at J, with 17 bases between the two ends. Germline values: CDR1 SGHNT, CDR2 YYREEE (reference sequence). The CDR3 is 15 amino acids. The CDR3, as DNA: TGTGCCAGCAGCTCTGGACAGGGAGGGGTCGAGACCCAGTACTTC. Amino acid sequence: CASSSGQGGVETQYF.

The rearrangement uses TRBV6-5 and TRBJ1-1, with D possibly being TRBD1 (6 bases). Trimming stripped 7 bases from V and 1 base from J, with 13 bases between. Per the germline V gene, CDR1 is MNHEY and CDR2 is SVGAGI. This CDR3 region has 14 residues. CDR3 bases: TGTGCCAGCACCATGACAGGAACGAACACTGAAGCTTTCTTT. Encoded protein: CASTMTGTNTEAFF.

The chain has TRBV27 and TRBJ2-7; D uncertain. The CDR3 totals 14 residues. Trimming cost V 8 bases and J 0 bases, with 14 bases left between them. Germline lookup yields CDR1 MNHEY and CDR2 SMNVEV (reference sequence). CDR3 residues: CASSFRGPSYEQYF. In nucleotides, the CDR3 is TGTGCCAGCTCGTTTCGAGGCCCCTCCTACGAGCAGTACTTC.

Here the CDR3 DNA reads TGTGCCATTACCTACGAGCAGTACTTC. Translating gives CAITYEQYF. This rearrangement joins TRBV12-3 or TRBV12-4 to TRBJ2-7; D unresolved. Trimming left V 10 bases short and J 2 bases short, with 3 bases between. CDR3 length equals 9 residues.

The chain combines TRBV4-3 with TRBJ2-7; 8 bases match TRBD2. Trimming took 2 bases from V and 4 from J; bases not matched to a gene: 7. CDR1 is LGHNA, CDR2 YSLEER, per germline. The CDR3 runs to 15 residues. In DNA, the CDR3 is TGCGCCAGCAGCCAAACCACCGGGAGGGAGTACGAGCAGTACTTC. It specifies CASSQTTGREYEQYF.

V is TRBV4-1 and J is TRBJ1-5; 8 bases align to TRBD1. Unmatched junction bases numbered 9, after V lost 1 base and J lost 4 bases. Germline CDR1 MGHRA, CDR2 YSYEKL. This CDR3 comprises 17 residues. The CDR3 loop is CASSQVQGALLNQPQHF. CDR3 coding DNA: TGCGCCAGCAGCCAAGTGCAGGGGGCCCTACTTAATCAGCCCCAGCATTTT.

CDR3 sequence reads: CASTLGGLAGQETQYF. The CDR3 region has the DNA TGCGCCAGCACATTAGGAGGGCTAGCGGGTCAAGAGACCCAGTACTTC. The gene calls are TRBV5-1 and TRBJ2-5; 8 bases are shared with TRBD2. The germline gives CDR1 SGHRS, CDR2 YFSETQ. The length of the CDR3 is 16 residues. The junction had 12 bases not matched to a gene; V was cut back by 6 bases and J by 2 bases.